These 22 T cell receptor beta chains came from one sample sequenced in a study of T cells in Graves' hyperthyroidism and ophthalmopathy. RNA transcripts yielded amplified TCR beta CDR3 regions. Primed by the HTBI set, a first-round RT-PCR was run on the TCR CDR3. TCRdb redid the calling of the multiplex PCR reads with MiXCR, one entry per CDR3 protein. The repertoire includes some 530,000 distinct CDR3 sequences, approximately 23% of them detected once, and around 47% sits in the top ten. The sequenced material came from blood. The receptor source for this set is a woman aged 70-85 years with Graves' ophthalmopathy.

This clonotype was counted only a few times. The chain joins TRBV12-3 or TRBV12-4 to TRBJ1-6; D gene ambiguous. There are 16 residues in the CDR3. V was clipped by 1 base and J by 9 bases, with 16 bases between them. This CDR3 is CASSLVEGLSGSPLHF. In nucleotides, the CDR3 is TGTGCCAGCAGTTTAGTCGAGGGTCTGTCCGGTTCACCCCTCCACTTT.

The genes are TRBV12-3 or TRBV12-4 and TRBJ1-4, with D perhaps matching TRBD1 (6 bases). The CDR3 is 15 amino acids. Trimming took 0 bases from V and 3 from J, leaving 8 bases between them. CDR3 in DNA: TGTGCCAGCAGTTTAGCGGCAGGGGCTAATGAAAAACTGTTTTTT. Amino acids: CASSLAAGANEKLFF.

This chain joins TRBV15 and TRBJ1-4, with D possibly TRBD1 on 5 matching bases. V lost 0 bases, J lost 8 bases, and 13 bases lay in between. CDR3 length: 15 residues. CDR1 is LNHNV and CDR2 is YYDKDF in the germline V gene (reference sequence). In nucleotides, the CDR3 is TGTGCCACCAGCAGAGATAAGGGGATGGAAGAAAAACTGTTTTTT. Amino acids: CATSRDKGMEEKLFF.

The rearrangement uses TRBV14 and TRBJ2-7, with 9 bases that match TRBD2. The germline gives CDR1 SGHDN, CDR2 FVKESK. This CDR3 spans 15 amino acids. After removal of 2 bases from V and 3 bases from J, the junction contained 5 bases not matched to a gene. The CDR3 sequence is CASSQLAGLSYEQYF. The DNA for the CDR3 is TGTGCCAGCAGCCAACTAGCGGGATTAAGCTACGAGCAGTACTTC.

This clonotype was seen at least ten times. This chain uses TRBV11-2 with TRBJ2-3; the match to TRBD2 covers 9 bases. CDR3 length: 14 amino acids. V shed 1 base, J shed 6 bases, and the junction held 2 bases outside the gene matches. Germline CDR1 and CDR2: SGHAT and FQNNGV. The DNA of the CDR3 is TGTGCCAGCAGCTTAGTAGCGGGAGTGGATACGCAGTATTTT. Its protein product is CASSLVAGVDTQYF.

The chain links TRBV20-1 to TRBJ1-2; 7 bases line up with TRBD1. This CDR3 is 14 amino acids long. Germline trimming cut 6 bases from V and 8 bases from J; bases unmatched to any gene: 15. Germline CDR1 and CDR2: DFQATT and SNEGSKA (reference sequence). The CDR3, as DNA: TGCAGTGCAACAGGGACAGCTCGGAGGATAGGCTACACCTTC. Amino acid sequence: CSATGTARRIGYTF.

This clonotype was counted only a few times. This chain joins TRBV5-4 and TRBJ1-1, with D possibly matching TRBD1 (5 bases). The CDR3 sequence is 14 residues long. The germline gives CDR1 SGHNT, CDR2 YYREEE (reference sequence). Trimming left V 5 bases short and J 3 bases short, with 14 bases between. CDR3 DNA: TGTGCCAGCAGGAACAGGCTTTCGGACACTGAAGCTTTCTTT. Translating gives CASRNRLSDTEAFF.

This clonotype was observed at least ten times. The V call is TRBV6-1, the J call TRBJ1-2; D uncertain. Germline V gene lookup returns CDR1 MNHNS and CDR2 SASEGT. V shed 5 bases and J shed 4 bases, with 20 bases lying between them. The CDR3 extends over 16 amino acids. The chain's CDR3 is CASSRRSKPPFYGYTF. The CDR3 DNA is TGTGCCAGCAGTCGCAGGAGTAAACCCCCTTTCTATGGCTACACCTTC.

Ten or more counts support this clonotype. This sequence joins TRBV20-1 and TRBJ2-7; the match to TRBD2 covers 10 bases. The trim removed 5 bases at V and 2 bases at J, leaving 6 bases unmatched. The germline gives CDR1 DFQATT, CDR2 SNEGSKA (reference sequence). The CDR3 is 14 amino acids. The CDR3 sequence: CSALRTSGPYEQYF. CDR3 in DNA: TGCAGTGCTCTCCGGACTAGCGGACCCTACGAGCAGTACTTC.

There are a few counts of this clonotype. The chain has TRBV29-1 and TRBJ2-1; weak D call: TRBD2 (6 bases). From germline, CDR1 is SQVTM and CDR2 ANQGSEA. V was shortened by 0 bases and J by 10 bases, with 7 bases between the two germline ends. The CDR3 loop spans 11 amino acids. The CDR3 coding sequence is TGCAGCGTTGAAGAAGGGAGGGAGCAGTTCTTC. Translating it yields CSVEEGREQFF.

This chain joins TRBV18 and TRBJ1-1; 7 bases map to TRBD1. J was trimmed by 1 base and V by 6 bases; bases with no gene match: 8. The CDR3 is made up of 15 amino acids. Germline V gene lookup returns CDR1 KGHSH and CDR2 LQKENI. CDR3 protein: CASSDPQGGNTEAFF. In DNA, the CDR3 is TGTGCCAGCTCGGACCCCCAGGGGGGGAACACTGAAGCTTTCTTT.

The genes are TRBV11-3 and TRBJ2-1; D not resolved. Germline V gene data show CDR1 as SGHNT and CDR2 as YENEEA. V shed 5 bases and J shed 8 bases, with 25 bases lying between them. The CDR3 is 17 amino acids. The CDR3 sequence is CASSPTAAEDKGHEQFF. In nucleotides, the CDR3 is TGTGCCAGCAGCCCGACGGCGGCGGAAGATAAGGGCCATGAGCAGTTCTTC.

This clonotype has ten or more counts. The chain carries TRBV12-3 or TRBV12-4 and TRBJ2-1; 8 nucleotides match TRBD2. With V trimmed by 6 bases and J by 0 bases, 13 bases remained unmatched. This CDR3 has 18 residues. CDR3 residues: CASSPGTRRTSSYNEQFF. CDR3 nucleotides: TGTGCCAGCAGCCCCGGGACTAGACGGACCAGCTCCTACAATGAGCAGTTCTTC.

This clonotype was picked up many times. This chain connects TRBV7-2 to TRBJ2-1; D may be TRBD2 (5 bases). V lost 6 bases to trimming and J lost 5 bases, with 8 bases between them. The CDR3 totals 12 residues. Germline V gene sequence: CDR1 SGHTA, CDR2 FQGNSA. As DNA, the CDR3 is TGTGCCAGCAGGTCAGCGGACAATGAGCAGTTCTTC. It specifies CASRSADNEQFF.

This clonotype was seen at least ten times. This chain links TRBV12-3 or TRBV12-4 with TRBJ2-5, with 10 positions matching TRBD1. J lost 3 bases, V lost 5 bases, and 6 bases had no gene match. The CDR3 runs 15 residues. The CDR3 DNA is TGTGCCAGCAGTGAAACGGGACAGGGGAAAGAGACCCAGTACTTC. This codes for CASSETGQGKETQYF.

This clonotype has more than one count but fewer than ten. This sequence joins TRBV20-1 and TRBJ2-1; 9 bases align to TRBD2. This CDR3 is built from 12 residues. CDR1 and CDR2 from the germline V gene are DFQATT and SNEGSKA (reference sequence). After removal of 4 bases from V and 10 bases from J, the junction contained 5 bases not matched to a gene. The CDR3 DNA reads as TGCAGTGCTAATAGCGGGAGTTACGAGCAGTTCTTC. The encoded protein is CSANSGSYEQFF.

The chain links TRBV6-2 or TRBV6-3 to TRBJ2-3; 8 positions match TRBD2. The CDR3 has 16 residues. Germline loops: CDR1 MNHEY, CDR2 SVGEGT. V lost 4 bases and J lost 1; bases outside the gene matches: 7. The CDR3 here is CASSFGGEKGTDTQYF. The CDR3 DNA reads as TGTGCCAGCAGTTTCGGGGGGGAAAAGGGCACAGATACGCAGTATTTT.

The sample holds a few counts of this clonotype. The chain recombines TRBV6-1 with TRBJ2-2; TRBD2 aligns across 11 bases. The CDR3 runs to 15 residues. Per germline, CDR1 MNHNS and CDR2 SASEGT. V gave up 5 bases and J gave up 5 bases; unmatched junction bases: 4. The CDR3 here is CASSTSGSGTGELFF. The CDR3 DNA sequence: TGTGCCAGCAGTACTAGCGGGAGTGGGACCGGGGAGCTGTTTTTT.

This clonotype was observed a few times. The chain combines TRBV29-1 with TRBJ2-7, with D unclear. Germline CDR1 is SQVTM and CDR2 is ANQGSEA. CDR3 size: 17 residues. Trimming stripped 4 bases from V and 4 bases from J, with 26 bases between. The CDR3 loop reads CSVVGAEAPDWSYEQYF. DNA for the CDR3: TGCAGCGTTGTGGGCGCCGAGGCACCGGATTGGAGTTACGAGCAGTACTTC.

The CDR3 region has the DNA TGTGCCCCAATCTTCTATGGCTACACCTTC. It encodes CAPIFYGYTF. The chain carries TRBV7-3 and TRBJ1-2; unclear D gene. The CDR3 spans 10 residues. Germline CDR1 is SGHTA and CDR2 is FQGTGA. Trimming left V 11 bases short and J 4 bases short, with 8 bases between.

The gene calls are TRBV5-1 and TRBJ2-1, with D perhaps matching TRBD1 (6 bases). Germline assignment: CDR1 SGHRS and CDR2 YFSETQ. V shed 4 bases and J shed 0 bases, with 20 bases lying between them. The CDR3 has 18 residues. The CDR3 sequence is CASSPRGPQPSSYNEQFF. CDR3 coding DNA: TGCGCCAGCAGCCCCAGGGGTCCTCAACCCAGCTCCTACAATGAGCAGTTCTTC.

The chain joins TRBV20-1 to TRBJ2-4; TRBD2 matches 11 bases. Germline V gene lookup returns CDR1 DFQATT and CDR2 SNEGSKA (reference sequence). With 6 bases clipped from V and 9 bases from J, the junction kept 13 bases outside the gene matches. The CDR3 extends over 15 amino acids. In DNA form, the CDR3 reads TGCAGTGCCCTAACTACTAGCGGGAGAGGGGCCATTCAGTACTTC. The encoded protein is CSALTTSGRGAIQYF.